This T cell receptor beta chain is from a study of blood T cells in healthy people across ages (dated by TCRdb to about 2015). Background on the whole study: In model experiments, roughly one uniquely barcoded TCR beta cDNA molecule per two T cells was captured by template switching. To track age-related changes in TCR beta repertoire diversity, the study relied on deep sequencing normalized with unique cDNA molecular identifiers. The donors were split into four age groups: young (average about 16 years), middle-aged (roughly 42), aged (62) and long-lived (approximately 89). Using the same blood draw, the study looked at two additional independent replicas of 1 million unique cDNA reads for two donors, one aged 18 to 29 and the other aged 80 or older.

Donors were 39 systemically healthy Caucasian individuals from Russia aged 6 to 90 years. Each donor gave ten milliliters of peripheral blood, collected into EDTA-treated Vacutainer tubes. Ficoll-Paque density-gradient centrifugation was used to isolate PBMCs, with at least 6.5 million per sample. Total RNA, at least 6 micrograms per sample, was extracted from PBMCs with Trizol reagent. For every donor, an aliquot of PBMCs went through flow cytometry to measure the percentages of naive CD45RAhigh/CD27high T cells. Libraries were prepared through 5' RACE. Sequencing took place on an Illumina HiSeq 2500. A second roughly 6 to 11 cycle PCR used a sample-barcoded 5' primer and a J-beta primer mix. A template-switch 5' adaptor carrying 12 random nucleotides introduced a unique molecular identifier onto each TCR beta cDNA molecule. At least 3 million CDR3-containing paired-end reads were obtained from each sample. All of the RNA was converted into first-strand cDNA using the Mint cDNA synthesis kit, with a TRBC-specific oligonucleotide serving as the primer. Following uracil-DNA glycosylase treatment, a first 18-cycle PCR with universal primers M1SS and BC2_uni_R was performed on all cDNA. In the source study's methods: Normalization of each sample was performed by random selection of 1 million high-quality reads, each carrying a distinct molecular identifier. Reads with shared molecular identifiers were discarded instead of being binned into consensus sequences. MiTCR, with a Q25 quality threshold and the strictest error-elimination algorithm, was used for CDR3 identification, clonotype clustering and error correction. Lower-bound total TCR beta diversity was estimated with a nonparametric unseen species model using Euler transformation. The public reads were quality trimmed at Q25 with fastp and then assembled into clones with MiXCR by TCRdb, keeping productive beta chains. Each CDR3 protein gets just one entry, which takes the most common genes and DNA from the rows behind it. These V and J calls originate from TCRdb's pipeline instead of the authors' own analysis. The sample table lists about 510,000 distinct CDR3 sequences, roughly a quarter of them with a count of one. The ten most abundant clones make up approximately 4% of the sample.

The research as a whole found: Compared with the aged group, more naive CD4+ T cells, fewer expanded clones and increased TCR diversity were shown by the long-lived group, suggesting age selection. The percentage of naive T cells measured by flow cytometry correlated strongly with observed TCR beta diversity. As age increased, observed TCR beta diversity per million T cells dropped in a roughly linear way, and a significant reduction was already evident by age around 41. Estimates of total diversity from one million sequenced T cells were regarded as lower bounds and underestimates. Because profiling used bulk unsorted PBMCs, naive and antigen-experienced compartments could not be compared conclusively. Because donor CMV infection status was unknown, age-related changes in expanded clonotypes were potentially confounded.

Clipping removes 3 bases from V and 5 bases from J, with 9 as the unmatched junction base count. The CDR3 sequence holds 15 residues, the cysteine and phenylalanine included. The read is trimmed to its CDR3 DNA, 45 bases read in frame from base 1. This clonotype was seen only a few times. Its target antigen remains unknown. Base-call qualities are not available, and no considerably larger clone is one nucleotide away. The same sample was also used in a study of T cells of mothers and their children. From that second study: Nine systemically healthy Caucasian individuals served as donors, namely three mothers together with their six children. cDNA synthesis used all of the extracted RNA, with 1.5 ug of RNA in each 15 ul reaction. In the second PCR, the M1S primer added sample barcodes and 2-4 random nucleotides. Over 10 million TCR beta CDR3 reads came from each mother, compared with some 3 million reads from each child. Thymic selection similarly shapes TCR recombination output in related and unrelated pairs, with minor effect from inherited differences. Normalized repertoire overlap was always found to be slightly, but never significantly, higher in related mother-child pairs than in unrelated mother-child pairs. With a sensitivity of about 100 clones per million clonotypes, no persistent microchimeric T cell clones were detected. To look for features that set related mother-child pairs apart from unrelated individuals, the researchers ran deep NGS to compare the TCR beta repertoires of mothers and children. The mean age was 40 +/- 4 years for the mothers and approximately 11 +/- 4 years for the children. After adapter ligation with NEBNext reagents, the libraries were sequenced on Illumina HiSeq 2000 with 100+100 nt paired-end reads. To prevent cross-contamination, the mother and child libraries were prepared one month apart and sequenced in separate runs. For each donor, somewhere between roughly 500,000 and 2,300,000 distinct TCR beta clonotypes were identified. Naive TCR beta clonotypes were estimated from low-frequency clonotypes matched to each donor's FACS-determined naive share, without sorting.

This receptor chain uses TRBV12-3 or TRBV12-4 and TRBJ2-5, with 7 bases in between that match TRBD2. The receptor's source is a boy aged 2 to 10 in good health. The sequenced material came from blood. The CDR3 corresponds to CASSLWTSYSETQYF. In nucleotides, the sequence is TGTGCCAGCAGTTTGTGGACTAGTTACTCCGAGACCCAGTACTTC.